These T cell receptor beta chains were read from a single sample in a study of T-cell memory formation after mild COVID-19. Each CDR3 protein is one row after TCRdb ran MiXCR on the 5' RACE reads. The sample records 110,000 to 150,000 distinct CDR3 sequences, approximately 25% being singletons. Sequences were obtained from PBMCs or a T cell subset sorted from them (not recorded which). The receptors derive from an adult woman who had mild COVID-19 (a few samples of this study predate the infection). Cell type and time point are not known. Each CDR3 is given with its conserved first and last residue. The order of the fields is CDR3 protein, V gene, J gene.

cdr3_aa: CASSHGASGGIGASYEQYF; v_call: TRBV7-2; j_call: TRBJ2-7
cdr3_aa: CASRPGGGNTEAFF; v_call: TRBV7-9; j_call: TRBJ1-1
cdr3_aa: CASSSSIIDEQFF; v_call: TRBV5-6; j_call: TRBJ2-1
cdr3_aa: CSVEDRVGGNYEQYF; v_call: TRBV29-1; j_call: TRBJ2-7
cdr3_aa: CSAQHQWDEQYF; v_call: TRBV20-1; j_call: TRBJ2-7
cdr3_aa: CASSLTGGLYEQYF; v_call: TRBV7-9; j_call: TRBJ2-7
cdr3_aa: CASSSSDRTYEQYF; v_call: TRBV12-3/TRBV12-4; j_call: TRBJ2-7
cdr3_aa: CASSNSVAQPQHF; v_call: TRBV12-3/TRBV12-4; j_call: TRBJ1-5
cdr3_aa: CSARGVPTSPEKLFF; v_call: TRBV20-1; j_call: TRBJ1-4
cdr3_aa: CATRAGVGNEQFF; v_call: TRBV24-1; j_call: TRBJ2-1
cdr3_aa: CASSLAPGQGKNTGELFF; v_call: TRBV7-9; j_call: TRBJ2-2
cdr3_aa: CSARVMATTTDTQYF; v_call: TRBV20-1; j_call: TRBJ2-3
cdr3_aa: CASSLSGGSTYEQYF; v_call: TRBV7-3; j_call: TRBJ2-7
cdr3_aa: CASRSVFFSGANVLTF; v_call: TRBV7-2; j_call: TRBJ2-6
cdr3_aa: CASSYSGRDGQPQHF; v_call: TRBV6-5; j_call: TRBJ1-5
cdr3_aa: CSAREGGTYNEQFF; v_call: TRBV20-1; j_call: TRBJ2-1
cdr3_aa: CASSNGGRGYEQYF; v_call: TRBV6-5; j_call: TRBJ2-7
cdr3_aa: CASSPDRADRGPMGYEQFF; v_call: TRBV2; j_call: TRBJ2-1
cdr3_aa: CASTFSGTEAFF; v_call: TRBV7-9; j_call: TRBJ1-1
cdr3_aa: CASSVADRDVNTIYF; v_call: TRBV9; j_call: TRBJ1-3
cdr3_aa: CSASPWDRGSYEQYF; v_call: TRBV20-1; j_call: TRBJ2-7
cdr3_aa: CASSHPGTSGQETQYF; v_call: TRBV4-2; j_call: TRBJ2-5
cdr3_aa: CAWYDREPSTDTQYF; v_call: TRBV30; j_call: TRBJ2-3
cdr3_aa: CASSSRDRDNYGYTF; v_call: TRBV27; j_call: TRBJ1-2
cdr3_aa: CASSDPPGSGELFF; v_call: TRBV2; j_call: TRBJ2-2
cdr3_aa: CASSSLESGYTF; v_call: TRBV7-9; j_call: TRBJ1-2
cdr3_aa: CASSVGGGSTDTQYF; v_call: TRBV9; j_call: TRBJ2-3
cdr3_aa: CSARDQGLSYGYTF; v_call: TRBV20-1; j_call: TRBJ1-2
cdr3_aa: CASSSREGDTDTQYF; v_call: TRBV7-8; j_call: TRBJ2-3
cdr3_aa: CASSNRDRMNTEAFF; v_call: TRBV7-9; j_call: TRBJ1-1
cdr3_aa: CSVGGPGLGRGELFF; v_call: TRBV29-1; j_call: TRBJ2-2
cdr3_aa: CASSQEGGSYNSPLHF; v_call: TRBV14; j_call: TRBJ1-6
cdr3_aa: CASSSGTGLREQYF; v_call: TRBV5-4; j_call: TRBJ2-7
cdr3_aa: CSVEKVTTDTQYF; v_call: TRBV29-1; j_call: TRBJ2-3
cdr3_aa: CASSWDRGQPQHF; v_call: TRBV5-5; j_call: TRBJ1-5
cdr3_aa: CASSPTPGGAGETQYF; v_call: TRBV7-9; j_call: TRBJ2-5
cdr3_aa: CASGPLPGQGMNTEAFF; v_call: TRBV27; j_call: TRBJ1-1
cdr3_aa: CASSQDPGFNEQFF; v_call: TRBV4-3; j_call: TRBJ2-1
cdr3_aa: CATSGDLAVDEQFF; v_call: TRBV24-1; j_call: TRBJ2-1